These T cell receptor beta chains were read from a single sample in a study of blood T cell repertoires in COVID-19. Method: immunoSEQ multiplex PCR; TCRdb's copy keeps in-frame clones and lacks some. This table has roughly 80,000 clones, roughly 91% appearing once. Sample: peripheral blood. The origin of the receptors is a woman between 45 and 65 years old in a cohort sampled during active COVID-19. Both conserved end residues are part of each CDR3. Each record gives: V gene, clone size, J gene, CDR3 protein. Clone size is not always given. Where it is, it says once, few, many or a class for expanded clones.

V gene: TRBV5-1
clone size: .
J gene: TRBJ2-7
CDR3 protein: CASSRPGGSSFDEQYF

V gene: TRBV7-6
clone size: .
J gene: TRBJ2-7
CDR3 protein: CASSSSGTSGINEQYF

V gene: TRBV19
clone size: .
J gene: TRBJ1-1
CDR3 protein: CASSMQGPTEAFF

V gene: TRBV30
clone size: .
J gene: TRBJ1-5
CDR3 protein: CAWSAGNNQPQHF

V gene: TRBV5-1
clone size: .
J gene: TRBJ2-1
CDR3 protein: CASSLETSGIYEQFF

V gene: TRBV18
clone size: .
J gene: TRBJ1-2
CDR3 protein: CASSTNQDSVSDGYTF

V gene: TRBV5-1
clone size: .
J gene: TRBJ2-5
CDR3 protein: CASSLATVLAQETQYF

V gene: TRBV2
clone size: .
J gene: TRBJ2-3
CDR3 protein: CASSGAALRTDTQYF

V gene: TRBV9
clone size: .
J gene: TRBJ2-7
CDR3 protein: CASSPLAGPYEQYF

V gene: TRBV19
clone size: .
J gene: TRBJ2-5
CDR3 protein: CASSTGLAGTQYF

V gene: TRBV10-2
clone size: .
J gene: TRBJ1-5
CDR3 protein: CASMGAGDNQPQHF

V gene: TRBV20-1
clone size: .
J gene: TRBJ2-5
CDR3 protein: CSASGSSGSWAQYF

V gene: TRBV7-9
clone size: .
J gene: TRBJ2-3
CDR3 protein: CASSLQRETDTQYF

V gene: TRBV2
clone size: .
J gene: TRBJ2-3
CDR3 protein: CASSEREGGDTQYF

V gene: TRBV3-1/TRBV3-2
clone size: .
J gene: TRBJ2-5
CDR3 protein: CASSQARQETQYF

V gene: TRBV29-1
clone size: .
J gene: TRBJ1-1
CDR3 protein: CSVGASNTEAFF

V gene: TRBV18
clone size: .
J gene: TRBJ2-1
CDR3 protein: CASSPTGGSYNEQFF

V gene: TRBV10-3
clone size: once
J gene: TRBJ2-1
CDR3 protein: CAIRASNVVVF

V gene: TRBV5-1
clone size: .
J gene: TRBJ2-5
CDR3 protein: CASSLRTSGRSGKTQYF

V gene: TRBV30
clone size: .
J gene: TRBJ1-1
CDR3 protein: CAWSRGGMNTEAFF

V gene: TRBV4-1
clone size: .
J gene: TRBJ1-6
CDR3 protein: CASSQEARGRSPLHF

V gene: TRBV2
clone size: .
J gene: TRBJ2-3
CDR3 protein: CASSGGRADTQYF

V gene: TRBV11-3
clone size: .
J gene: TRBJ2-3
CDR3 protein: CASSHRLAGATDTQYF

V gene: TRBV24-1
clone size: .
J gene: TRBJ2-5
CDR3 protein: CATSDGREETQYF

V gene: TRBV28
clone size: .
J gene: TRBJ1-1
CDR3 protein: CASSLPQISGAFF

V gene: TRBV19
clone size: .
J gene: TRBJ2-3
CDR3 protein: CASQAGRGRAPDTQYF

V gene: TRBV20-1
clone size: .
J gene: TRBJ1-2
CDR3 protein: CSASRRTSNYGYTF

V gene: TRBV12-3/TRBV12-4
clone size: .
J gene: TRBJ1-2
CDR3 protein: CASSSGRGYGYTF

V gene: TRBV7-3
clone size: .
J gene: TRBJ2-7
CDR3 protein: CASSPTGVESGEQYF

V gene: TRBV2
clone size: .
J gene: TRBJ2-3
CDR3 protein: CASYFVGTGFAHPAVDTQYF

V gene: TRBV4-1
clone size: .
J gene: TRBJ2-3
CDR3 protein: CASSHSGQLTDTQYF

V gene: TRBV28
clone size: .
J gene: TRBJ2-3
CDR3 protein: CASSLGLAQSSF

V gene: TRBV6-5
clone size: .
J gene: TRBJ2-3
CDR3 protein: CASGPSGGTDTQYF

V gene: TRBV6-5
clone size: .
J gene: TRBJ1-4
CDR3 protein: CASSYHRTDYNEKLFF

V gene: TRBV6-1
clone size: .
J gene: TRBJ2-2
CDR3 protein: CASSEQGYTGELFF

V gene: TRBV7-9
clone size: .
J gene: TRBJ2-3
CDR3 protein: CASSAFRVPSTDTQYF

V gene: TRBV15
clone size: .
J gene: TRBJ2-1
CDR3 protein: CATSLSGRSDEQFF

V gene: TRBV5-1
clone size: .
J gene: TRBJ1-1
CDR3 protein: CASSVDRRDAFF

V gene: TRBV14
clone size: .
J gene: TRBJ2-1
CDR3 protein: CASSQARTTYNEQFF

V gene: TRBV5-1
clone size: .
J gene: TRBJ2-2
CDR3 protein: CASSLSGNTGELFF

V gene: TRBV29-1
clone size: .
J gene: TRBJ1-2
CDR3 protein: CSVPPRGPRYGYTF

V gene: TRBV18
clone size: .
J gene: TRBJ1-2
CDR3 protein: CASSLTGHYGYTF

V gene: TRBV28
clone size: .
J gene: TRBJ1-2
CDR3 protein: CASSFLTGHDGYTF

V gene: TRBV11-2
clone size: .
J gene: TRBJ2-3
CDR3 protein: CASSLDGRGFTDTQYF

V gene: TRBV10-3
clone size: .
J gene: TRBJ1-6
CDR3 protein: CAIKRANGSSYNSPLHF

V gene: TRBV18
clone size: once
J gene: TRBJ1-3
CDR3 protein: CASSPGQGRNTIYF

V gene: TRBV7-3
clone size: .
J gene: TRBJ2-1
CDR3 protein: CASSPGSGYNEQFF

V gene: TRBV24-1
clone size: .
J gene: TRBJ1-2
CDR3 protein: CATSDLQGTGDGYTF

V gene: TRBV2
clone size: .
J gene: TRBJ2-1
CDR3 protein: CASKQQGPSSYNEQFF

V gene: TRBV30
clone size: few
J gene: TRBJ1-1
CDR3 protein: CAWSVLVNTEAFF

V gene: TRBV5-1
clone size: .
J gene: TRBJ2-1
CDR3 protein: CASSLDSGRTYNEQFF

V gene: TRBV30
clone size: .
J gene: TRBJ1-6
CDR3 protein: CAWSVPGLQGSPLHF

V gene: TRBV6-6
clone size: .
J gene: TRBJ2-1
CDR3 protein: CASREGGGSYNEQFF

V gene: TRBV19
clone size: .
J gene: TRBJ1-5
CDR3 protein: CASSPEGTGMRQPQHF

V gene: TRBV5-1
clone size: .
J gene: TRBJ1-2
CDR3 protein: CASSFGDRDYGYTF